Each of the 2 T cell receptor beta chains below was sequenced from the same sample in a study of T cell clones after liver transplantation. TCRdb's copy holds only in-frame clones and misses some; the assay was immunoSEQ multiplex PCR. The sample contains some 15,000 clones, under 90% of which appear only once. Material: CD8+ T cells from blood, obtained roughly 50 months after liver transplant. These receptor sequences come from a human patient who received a liver transplant. These T cells may partly come from the graft donor.

This clone is labeled medium-sized. The chain couples TRBV7-9 to TRBJ1-4; the D gene is possibly TRBD1 (5 bases). The length of the CDR3 is 17 residues. Germline V gene lookup returns CDR1 SEHNR and CDR2 FQNEAQ (reference sequence). With 0 bases removed from V and 7 bases from J, the gap between germline ends came to 18 bases. The CDR3 sequence is CASSLAEVAGASEKLFF. The CDR3 bases are TGTGCCAGCAGCTTAGCGGAGGTAGCTGGGGCGAGTGAAAAACTGTTTTTT. The full variable domain, with the rest looked up from reference TRBV7-9 and TRBJ1-4, is DTGVSQNPRHKITKRGQNVTFRCDPISEHNRLYWYRQTLGQGPEFLTYFQNEAQLEKSRLLSDRFSAERPKGSFSTLEIQRTEQGDSAMYLCASSLAEVAGASEKLFFGSGTQLSVL.

The V call is TRBV29-1, the J call TRBJ1-1, with D possibly being TRBD1 (5 bases). Germline CDR1 and CDR2: SQVTM and ANQGSEA. The CDR3 is made up of 13 amino acids. V lost 6 bases to trimming and J lost 1 base, with 12 bases between them. This CDR3 is CSVDDGGNTEAFF. In nucleotides, the CDR3 is TGCAGCGTCGACGACGGGGGGAACACTGAAGCTTTCTTT.